Below are 21 T cell receptor beta chains sequenced from a single sample in a study of T cell responses to AZD1222 COVID-19 vaccine. Sequencing was performed with immunoSEQ multiplex PCR; in TCRdb, only in-frame clones are kept and a portion is missing. The table includes around 66,000 clones, around 89% detected once. The sample here was peripheral blood, taken 28 days after the second dose of the MenACWY control vaccine. These receptors were obtained from an adult who received the MenACWY meningococcal vaccine as a control.

This rearrangement joins TRBV7-2 to TRBJ2-1, with 14 bases matching TRBD2. The V gene end was trimmed by 4 bases and the J gene end by 6 bases; junction bases not matched to a gene: 2. From germline, CDR1 is SGHTA and CDR2 FQGNSA. The CDR3 consists of 15 residues. In DNA form, the CDR3 reads TGTGCCAGCAGCTGGACTAGCGGGGGGACCAATGAGCAGTTCTTC. This gives the protein CASSWTSGGTNEQFF.

The gene calls are TRBV4-3 and TRBJ2-2, with D possibly matching TRBD1 (5 bases). CDR3 size: 16 residues. The V gene's germline CDR1 is LGHNA and CDR2 YSLEER. V was shortened by 3 bases and J by 6 bases, with 17 bases between the two germline ends. The chain's CDR3 is CASSQTVRVFAGELFF. CDR3 DNA: TGCGCCAGCAGCCAGACGGTCAGGGTGTTTGCCGGGGAGCTGTTTTTT.

The chain links TRBV28 to TRBJ2-7, with D perhaps TRBD2 (5 bases). The CDR3 is made up of 11 amino acids. Germline values: CDR1 MDHEN, CDR2 SYDVKM. Trimming pared 3 bases from V and 6 bases from J, leaving 6 bases between. DNA for the CDR3: TGTGCCAGCAGTTTTGCGGGCGAGCAGTACTTC. Translated, it gives CASSFAGEQYF.

There are a few counts of this clone. The CDR3 here is CASRRDQQDEQFF. CDR3 in DNA: TGTGCCAGCAGACGGGACCAGCAGGATGAGCAGTTCTTC. The chain joins TRBV6-5 to TRBJ2-1; perhaps D is TRBD1 or TRBD2 (5 bases each). CDR1 is MNHEY, CDR2 SVGAGI, per germline. The CDR3 is made up of 13 amino acids. V was clipped by 6 bases and J by 8 bases, with 14 bases between them.

The rearrangement links TRBV19 to TRBJ1-3; D unclear. V lost 7 bases and J 0 bases, leaving 7 bases between the germline ends. Germline CDR1 reads LNHDA; CDR2 reads SQIVND (reference sequence). The CDR3 consists of 13 residues. In DNA form, the CDR3 reads TGTGCCAGTATAGTACCCTCTGGAAACACCATATATTTT. This translates into CASIVPSGNTIYF.

V and J are TRBV3-1 (or the pseudogene TRBV3-2) and TRBJ2-1; D is uncertain. V was trimmed by 6 bases and J by 6 bases, leaving 9 bases between them. CDR1 is LGHDT and CDR2 is YNNKEL in the germline V gene (reference sequence). The CDR3 spans 12 residues. In DNA form, the CDR3 reads TGTGCCAGCAGTCCAAGATCCAATGAGCAGTTCTTC. Translation gives CASSPRSNEQFF.

The chain recombines TRBV12-3 or TRBV12-4 with TRBJ1-2; a weak D match, TRBD1 (5 bases). This CDR3 spans 12 amino acids. V was trimmed by 2 bases and J by 8 bases, leaving 9 bases between them. CDR3 protein: CASSLYGTGYTF. DNA of the CDR3: TGTGCCAGCAGTTTATACGGGACCGGCTACACCTTC.

The chain couples TRBV10-1 to TRBJ1-1, with D unresolved. Trimming left V 5 bases short and J 1 base short, with 5 bases between. Looked up from germline, CDR1 is WNHNN and CDR2 is SYGVQD (reference sequence). The CDR3 has 12 residues. CDR3 in amino acids: CASSIKNTEAFF. In DNA, the CDR3 is TGCGCCAGCAGTATTAAGAACACTGAAGCTTTCTTT.

The chain combines TRBV10-3 with TRBJ1-6, with 9 positions matching TRBD1. V was clipped by 5 bases and J by 7 bases; unmatched bases: 3. The CDR3 length is 14 residues. CDR1 ENHRY and CDR2 SYGVKD come from the germline V gene. This chain's CDR3 is CAISPGQGNSPLHF. Here the CDR3 DNA reads TGTGCCATCAGTCCGGGACAGGGAAATTCACCCCTCCACTTT.

This chain uses TRBV21-1 with TRBJ1-1; the D segment call TRBD1 is taken from the table without a DNA check. TRBV21-1 constitutes a pseudogene. The CDR3 totals 13 residues. CDR3 bases: TGTGCCACCACAGGGGCAGGTCCCACTGAAGCTTTCTTT. It codes for CATTGAGPTEAFF.

This chain connects TRBV24-1 to TRBJ2-2; TRBD2 aligns across 7 bases. Germline CDR1 KGHDR, CDR2 SFDVKD. The CDR3 covers 19 residues. V dropped 3 bases and J dropped 6; count of bases not matched to a gene: 18. CDR3 amino acids: CATSDPPGHRGGVAGELFF. Written as DNA, the CDR3 is TGTGCCACCAGTGATCCCCCCGGCCACCGGGGAGGGGTCGCCGGGGAGCTGTTTTTT.

This chain connects TRBV7-3 to TRBJ2-7; the match to TRBD1 covers 9 bases. CDR3 length equals 16 residues. Trimming took 6 bases from V and 7 from J; bases not matched to a gene: 16. The V gene's germline CDR1 is SGHTA and CDR2 FQGTGA. Here the CDR3 DNA reads TGTGCCAGCAGTCCGCCCTCGGGACAGGGAAGTGGGGAGCAGTACTTC. Amino acids: CASSPPSGQGSGEQYF. Full variable domain (rest looked up from reference TRBV7-3 and TRBJ2-7): GAGVSQTPSNKVTEKGKYVELRCDPISGHTALYWYRQSLGQGPEFLIYFQGTGAADDSGLPNDRFFAVRPEGSVSTLKIQRTERGDSAVYLCASSPPSGQGSGEQYFGPGTRLTVT.

The chain combines TRBV7-2 with TRBJ2-7; D is perhaps TRBD1 or TRBD2 (5 bases each). The CDR3 is 16 residues long. Germline loops: CDR1 SGHTA, CDR2 FQGNSA. Trimming cost V 2 bases and J 2 bases, with 16 bases left between them. CDR3 DNA: TGTGCCAGCAGCTTACGGGGCTCTGACAGCACCTACGAGCAGTACTTC. Translating gives CASSLRGSDSTYEQYF.

The rearrangement joins TRBV5-4 to TRBJ2-2, with TRBD1 matching 10 bases. In germline, CDR1 is SGHNT, CDR2 YYREEE (reference sequence). The CDR3 covers 16 residues. The J segment lost 3 bases and the V segment lost 4 bases, leaving 6 bases of the junction unmatched. The CDR3 bases are TGTGCCAGCAGCGGACGACAGGGGGCGGACACCGGGGAGCTGTTTTTT. Amino acid sequence: CASSGRQGADTGELFF.

The chain has TRBV7-2 and TRBJ1-6; D gene ambiguous. This CDR3 contains 14 residues. Deletions cut 5 bases from V and 8 bases from J, with 13 bases between. Germline assignment: CDR1 SGHTA and CDR2 FQGNSA. CDR3: CASSPRDFYSPLHF. The CDR3 DNA sequence: TGTGCCAGCAGCCCCCGGGATTTTTATTCACCCCTCCACTTT. Combining the CDR3 with reference TRBV7-2 and TRBJ1-6 gives the whole variable domain GAGVSQSPSNKVTEKGKDVELRCDPISGHTALYWYRQSLGQGLEFLIYFQGNSAPDKSGLPSDRFSAERTGGSVSTLTIQRTQQEDSAVYLCASSPRDFYSPLHFGNGTRLTVT.

The chain recombines TRBV18 with TRBJ1-3; maybe TRBD1 (5 bases). Germline lookup yields CDR1 KGHSH and CDR2 LQKENI. Between the trimmed V and J ends, which lost 1 base and 2 bases, there was a span of 9 bases. CDR3 length equals 15 residues. This chain's CDR3 is CASSPRGKTGNTIYF. The CDR3 region has the DNA TGTGCCAGCTCACCACGGGGGAAGACTGGAAACACCATATATTTT.

The chain links TRBV24-1 to TRBJ2-3; no reliable D call. Germline V CDR1 and CDR2: KGHDR, SFDVKD. V was clipped by 0 bases and J by 6 bases, with 6 bases between them. The length of the CDR3 is 13 residues. The CDR3: CATSDLATDTQYF. The DNA for the CDR3 is TGTGCCACCAGTGATTTGGCGACGGATACGCAGTATTTT.

V gene TRBV4-2 combines with J gene TRBJ1-5; no firm D call. Germline CDR1 LGHNA, CDR2 YNFKEQ. Trimming took 1 base from V and 1 from J, leaving 5 bases between them. CDR3 length equals 14 residues. The CDR3 is CASSQGESNQPQHF. The CDR3 DNA is TGTGCCAGCAGCCAAGGGGAAAGCAATCAGCCCCAGCATTTT.

The rearrangement uses TRBV5-5 and TRBJ2-3; 9 bases fit TRBD1. Germline V gene lookup returns CDR1 SGHKS and CDR2 YYEKEE (reference sequence). The CDR3 extends over 15 amino acids. The V and J ends lost 0 bases and 3 bases, in that order; junction bases with no gene match: 2. The CDR3 loop reads CASSLGDRVTDTQYF. CDR3 nucleotides: TGTGCCAGCAGCTTGGGGGACAGGGTGACAGATACGCAGTATTTT. Full variable domain (outside the CDR3, taken from reference TRBV5-5 and TRBJ2-3): DAGVTQSPTHLIKTRGQQVTLRCSPISGHKSVSWYQQVLGQGPQFIFQYYEKEERGRGNFPDRFSARQFPNYSSELNVNALLLGDSALYLCASSLGDRVTDTQYFGPGTRLTVL.

The V and J genes are TRBV7-2 and TRBJ1-2, with D perhaps matching TRBD1 (5 bases). The germline CDR1 and CDR2 sequences are SGHTA and FQGNSA. The length of the CDR3 is 15 residues. Between the trimmed V and J ends, which lost 2 bases and 0 bases, there was a span of 10 bases. The CDR3 protein is CASSLTQATNYGYTF. The CDR3 DNA is TGTGCCAGCAGCTTAACACAGGCTACTAACTATGGCTACACCTTC. The entire variable domain, with the rest obtained from reference TRBV7-2 and TRBJ1-2, is as follows: GAGVSQSPSNKVTEKGKDVELRCDPISGHTALYWYRQSLGQGLEFLIYFQGNSAPDKSGLPSDRFSAERTGGSVSTLTIQRTQQEDSAVYLCASSLTQATNYGYTFGSGTRLTVV.

This clone came up once. The rearrangement uses TRBV19 and TRBJ2-2, with 8 nucleotides matching TRBD2. J lost 1 base, V lost 3 bases, and 4 bases had no gene match. Germline values: CDR1 LNHDA, CDR2 SQIVND (reference sequence). The CDR3 is 16 amino acids. The CDR3 sequence is CASSIWLAGNTGELFF. As DNA, the CDR3 is TGTGCCAGTAGTATCTGGCTAGCGGGGAACACCGGGGAGCTGTTTTTT.